The source of this T cell receptor (beta chain) is a study of Tregs in tolerant kidney transplant recipients. Of note for this clone: Its specificity is not known.

The study's findings and limits: Biological reproducibility was not directly addressed, but technical replication error appeared minimal.

Libraries were prepared by immunoSEQ multiplex PCR; TCRdb keeps only in-frame clonotypes and omits some of them. The data show about 240,000 clones, 65% to 85% seen once. Trimming left V 7 bases short and J 0 bases short, with 13 bases between. The germline V gene encodes CDR1 MNHEY and CDR2 SMNVEV (reference sequence). The CDR3 has 16 residues. The TCR originated in a human donor in good health. The sequenced material came from CD4+ T cells from blood. V is TRBV27 and J is TRBJ1-6; a weak D match, TRBD1 (5 bases). DNA for the CDR3: TGTGCCAGCAAGGGGCCATCCACCTCCTATAATTCACCCCTCCACTTT. Translating it yields CASKGPSTSYNSPLHF.